This TCR beta chain emerged from a study of control samples from healthy donors and cancer patients. CDR3 length: 13 residues. Losses at the gene ends were 7 bases for V and 2 bases for J; bases not matched to a gene: 5. Sequenced by immunoSEQ multiplex PCR; TCRdb stores in-frame clones only, minus some. The data contain just under 60,000 clones, around 90% of them singletons. The V call is TRBV12-3 or TRBV12-4, the J call TRBJ2-7; 7 nucleotides line up with TRBD1. The source material was PBMCs. The TCR originated in a man aged 40-55 years with colorectal cancer. In nucleotides, the CDR3 is TGTGCCAGCAACAGGGGTGCAACCTACGAGCAGTACTTC. Its translation: CASNRGATYEQYF.